The T cell receptor (beta chain) under discussion was sequenced for a study of circulating CD8 cells and anti-PD-1 response in melanoma (dated by TCRdb to 2020 to 2022). About the study as a whole: Patients received nivolumab intravenously at 3 mg/kg every 2 weeks. The melanoma cohort included approximately 13 patients, of whom seven received anti-PD-1 as first-line therapy and six had previously received targeted therapy or immunotherapy. Patients with complete or partial responses were classified as responders; those with stable or progressive disease (RECIST v1.1) as non-responders. A total of around 11 melanoma patients were included in the TCR repertoire analysis, 4 of them responders and 7 non-responders. PD-1 on on-treatment samples was detected using a biotinylated anti-human IgG4 antibody. Findings and caveats that apply to the study as a whole: Tumor material was not accessible, so tumor reactivity was assessed by peptide assays on expanded sorted subsets instead. Because material was limited, most experiments were generally run without replicates. Between subsets, repertoires were largely private, with fewer than 7% of TRB clonotypes shared at M1, and the highest sharing was seen between DPOS and TIGIT. The published TCR repertoire comparisons used only baseline and M1 samples from a small cohort with few responders. The cohort mixed treatment-naive and previously treated patients, which the authors noted could influence results. Diversity was greatest in the DNEG repertoire, PD-1 and DPOS had similar and higher clonality, and TIGIT repertoires had the lowest diversity.

Four subsets defined by PD-1 and/or TIGIT were sorted from live CD3+CD8+TCRalphabeta+ cells on a BD FACSAria II cell sorter. To characterize relevance to anti-PD-1 therapy response, circulating CD8 T cells were sorted into four subsets based on PD-1 and TIGIT expression. For each sorted CD8 T-cell subset, both the TCR alpha and TCR beta chains were sequenced. Peripheral blood was collected before the first anti-PD-1 injection, after two injections and after four injections. Ficoll gradient centrifugation was used to isolate PBMCs immediately. Until use, PBMCs were stored frozen in liquid nitrogen in RPMI containing about 22% FCS and 10% DMSO. Thawed PBMCs were stained with a viability dye and antibodies against CD3, CD8alpha, TCRalphabeta, PD-1 and TIGIT. The RNeasy Kit was used to extract total RNA, and all samples had a RIN greater than 7. TCRdb lists the instrument as NextSeq 500. The QIAseq Immune Repertoire RNA Library Kit, Human TCR Panel, was used to prepare TCR libraries from roughly 15 ng of total RNA. TCR libraries were sequenced on an Illumina NextSeq with a Mid Output V2 kit, and asymmetric 261x41 paired-end reads were used. Each TCR library was diluted to roughly 4.3 nM, pooled, denatured and loaded at approximately 1.1 pM. The original methods were these. TCR FASTQ files were processed in the QIAGEN GeneGlobe Data Analysis Center, with downstream analysis in R 3.5.2. Clonality was calculated as one minus Shannon entropy normalized by the log of the number of unique productive sequences. For each subset, Fisher exact tests at 5% FDR were used to find TRA or TRB clonotypes whose abundance differed between baseline and M1. Differentially abundant clonotypes were categorized as emerging, expanding, contracting or non-expanding/contracting. Repertoire overlap between patients was measured with Morisita's overlap index. The public reads were run again by TCRdb, first through fastp at Q25 and then through MiXCR, and only productive beta chains were kept. Records with the same CDR3 protein are collapsed into one entry carrying the most frequent genes and DNA. The V and J calls were determined by TCRdb, not by the authors. In this sample the table shows some 2,500 distinct CDR3 sequences, 7.9% of which occur a single time. 2.8% of the sample is held by the ten biggest clonotypes.

For this chain, trimming is 5 bases at the V end and 5 bases at the J end, and the number of junction bases without a gene match is 4. The CDR3 starts with the cysteine, ends with the phenylalanine, and has 14 residues. The retained sequence is limited to the CDR3, 42 bases, with the frame set at the first base. From a lookup of the germline V gene, CDR1 and CDR2 are MDHEN and SYDVKM. This clonotype is deemed medium-sized (0.01 to 0.1%). Its specific antigen is unknown. Base-call qualities are not available, and no considerably larger clone is one nucleotide away. The source material was CD8+ T cells from PBMCs, sampled at baseline or after one month of anti-PD-1 therapy (not recorded which). In this chain, TRBV28 is recombined with TRBJ2-1, with TRBD1 identical over 9 junction bases. The receptor's source is a human donor with melanoma. The CDR3 here reads CASSPRTGDNEQFF. In nucleotides, the sequence is TGTGCCAGCAGTCCCCGGACAGGGGACAATGAGCAGTTCTTC.